This T cell receptor beta chain was captured in a study of shared clonotypes between healthy human individuals. Background on the study: Donors had three CD4 naive, three CD4 memory, two CD8 naive and one CD8 memory plate apiece.

Comments on this clone: The antigen remains unidentified.

Naive CD8 cells were CD45RO-negative, positively selected for CCR7, excluding terminally differentiated effector memory CD45RA+ cells. Data came from immunoSEQ multiplex PCR; TCRdb stores just in-frame clones and leaves some out. The table records just over 2,000,000 clones, approximately 94% of them present only once. Findings of the study overall: There were few donors, and this limited the genetic and exposure-history diversity represented.

Germline-derived CDR1 and CDR2 are SGHAT and FQNNGV. This CDR3 spans 14 amino acids. V lost 7 bases to trimming and J lost 1 base, with 14 bases between them. This chain links TRBV11-2 with TRBJ2-7; D call uncertain. This TCR derives from a man aged 18 to 30 in good health. Sequenced material: naive CD8+ T cells sorted from blood. Here the CDR3 reads CASTPYLGSYEQYF. CDR3 bases: TGTGCCAGCACCCCCTATCTGGGATCCTACGAGCAGTACTTC.